Each of the 19 T cell receptor beta chains below was sequenced from the same sample in a study of cytomegalovirus exposure and HLA in healthy donors. In the PCR, 60 Vbeta and 13 Jbeta primers were used. The data were produced by immunoSEQ multiplex PCR, yet TCRdb's version contains in-frame clones alone and is incomplete. Among approximately 100,000 clones, around 77% were seen once, and the ten largest hold roughly 9.8%. Sequencing was performed on PBMCs. These receptors all come from a man between 35 and 55 years old in good health and CMV-seropositive.

V is TRBV9 and J is TRBJ1-4, with 7 bases matching TRBD1. Germline V CDR1 and CDR2: SGDLS, YYNGEE. The CDR3 extends over 12 amino acids. The ends lost 4 bases at V and 8 bases at J; junction bases unmatched: 2. The CDR3 DNA reads as TGTGCCAGCAGCCCGGACAGGGAAAAACTGTTTTTT. Its protein product is CASSPDREKLFF. Based on the CDR3 plus reference TRBV9 and TRBJ1-4, the full variable domain is DSGVTQTPKHLITATGQRVTLRCSPRSGDLSVYWYQQSLDQGLQFLIQYYNGEERAKGNILERFSAQQFPDLHSELNLSSLELGDSALYFCASSPDREKLFFGSGTQLSVL.

This clone turned up a few times. The V and J genes are TRBV4-2 and TRBJ2-7; perhaps TRBD1 as D (5 bases). V was shortened by 2 bases and J by 3 bases, with 8 bases between the two germline ends. The CDR3 runs 13 residues. Germline CDR1 LGHNA, CDR2 YNFKEQ. The CDR3: CASSQRQRYEQYF. The CDR3 DNA follows: TGTGCCAGCAGCCAACGACAGCGCTACGAGCAGTACTTC.

The gene calls are TRBV28 and TRBJ1-2; 9 bases map to TRBD1. With 6 bases clipped from V and 7 bases from J, the junction kept 15 bases outside the gene matches. This CDR3 is 16 amino acids long. Germline CDR1 MDHEN, CDR2 SYDVKM. CDR3 DNA sequence: TGTGCCAGCAGGCCCGGGACAGGGTTGTGGGCTCCTGGCTACACCTTC. This codes for CASRPGTGLWAPGYTF.

V usage is TRBV4-2 and J usage is TRBJ2-3, with 12 bases matching TRBD1. Germline-derived CDR1 and CDR2 are LGHNA and YNFKEQ. V dropped 1 base and J dropped 5; count of bases not matched to a gene: 7. The CDR3 spans 17 residues. Here the CDR3 reads CASSQVGGQGAQDTQYF. CDR3 DNA: TGTGCCAGCAGCCAAGTAGGGGGACAGGGGGCTCAAGATACGCAGTATTTT.

This rearrangement joins TRBV19 to TRBJ1-5; 7 bases align to TRBD1. Germline CDR1 and CDR2: LNHDA and SQIVND (reference sequence). The CDR3 has 15 residues. With 4 bases clipped from V and 0 bases from J, the junction kept 3 bases outside the gene matches. The CDR3 is CASSTGQNSNQPQHF. The CDR3 region has the DNA TGTGCCAGTAGTACGGGACAGAATAGCAATCAGCCCCAGCATTTT.

The V gene is TRBV5-4, the J gene TRBJ1-2; D remains ambiguous. Per germline, CDR1 SGHNT and CDR2 YYREEE (reference sequence). Trimming shortened V by 4 bases and J by 4 bases, and 11 bases separated the two germline ends. The CDR3 is made up of 13 amino acids. The CDR3 sequence: CASSPTQTYGYTF. The CDR3, as DNA: TGTGCCAGCAGCCCGACTCAGACCTATGGCTACACCTTC.

The chain uses TRBV5-1 and TRBJ2-1, with 8 bases fitting TRBD1. Germline V CDR1 and CDR2: SGHRS, YFSETQ. CDR3 length equals 15 residues. The V and J ends lost 5 bases and 0 bases, in that order; junction bases with no gene match: 4. CDR3 sequence reads: CASRGTGNSYNEQFF. The CDR3 DNA is TGCGCCAGCAGAGGGACAGGTAACTCCTACAATGAGCAGTTCTTC.

The chain couples TRBV5-1 to TRBJ2-2; D unresolved. V lost 2 bases, J lost 12 bases, and 14 bases lay in between. The CDR3 covers 13 residues. The germline gives CDR1 SGHRS, CDR2 YFSETQ. CDR3 DNA sequence: TGCGCCAGCAGCTTCCCTCCGTCTCTAAAGCTGTTTTTT. Amino acid sequence: CASSFPPSLKLFF.

This chain uses TRBV19 with TRBJ2-6; 7 bases map to TRBD2. The length of the CDR3 is 16 residues. The ends lost 7 bases at V and 2 bases at J; junction bases unmatched: 8. CDR1 LNHDA and CDR2 SQIVND come from the germline V gene (reference sequence). The CDR3 nucleotides read TGTGCCAGTACCACTGGGGGGGTAGCTGGGGCCAACGTCCTGACTTTC. It codes for CASTTGGVAGANVLTF. The full variable domain, its missing parts supplied by reference TRBV19 and TRBJ2-6, is DGGITQSPKYLFRKEGQNVTLSCEQNLNHDAMYWYRQDPGQGLRLIYYSQIVNDFQKGDIAEGYSVSREKKESFPLTVTSAQKNPTAFYLCASTTGGVAGANVLTFGAGSRLTVL.

The CDR3 region is CASSQPRDRANTEAFF. The DNA for the CDR3 is TGTGCCAGCAGCCAACCCCGGGACAGGGCGAACACTGAAGCTTTCTTT. V and J are TRBV7-2 and TRBJ1-1; 9 bases line up with TRBD1. Trimming removed 5 bases from V and 1 base from J; junction bases left unmatched: 8. The germline V gene encodes CDR1 SGHTA and CDR2 FQGNSA. The CDR3 is made up of 16 amino acids.

This clone was found a few times. This chain links TRBV9 with TRBJ2-7, with 7 bases matching TRBD1. This CDR3 is 13 amino acids long. The V and J ends lost 7 bases and 5 bases, in that order; junction bases with no gene match: 9. Germline-derived CDR1 and CDR2 are SGDLS and YYNGEE. CDR3 DNA sequence: TGTGCCAGCGGCCGACAGGGCATCGACGAGCAGTACTTC. This translates into CASGRQGIDEQYF.

The CDR3 loop is CASSFEGGEQYF. The CDR3 DNA is TGCGCCAGCAGTTTTGAGGGTGGCGAGCAGTACTTC. This chain links TRBV5-1 with TRBJ2-7, with a weak D call TRBD2 (5 bases). Germline CDR1 and CDR2: SGHRS and YFSETQ. The V end lost 5 bases, the J end lost 6 bases, and 12 bases lay between the germline ends. The CDR3 spans 12 residues.

Comments on this clone: This specimen includes other DNA sequences encoding the same CDR3. The chain combines TRBV5-1 with TRBJ2-5, with a weak D call TRBD1 (6 bases). The CDR3 sequence is 14 residues long. Germline CDR1 reads SGHRS; CDR2 reads YFSETQ. V was trimmed by 0 bases and J by 2 bases, leaving 8 bases between them. CDR3 DNA sequence: TGCGCCAGCAGCTTGGTCCAGGGGCAAGAGACCCAGTACTTC. Its protein product is CASSLVQGQETQYF. Full variable domain (rest looked up from reference TRBV5-1 and TRBJ2-5): KAGVTQTPRYLIKTRGQQVTLSCSPISGHRSVSWYQQTPGQGLQFLFEYFSETQRNKGNFPGRFSGRQFSNSRSEMNVSTLELGDSALYLCASSLVQGQETQYFGPGTRLLVL.

The chain couples TRBV27 to TRBJ2-1; no firm D call. This CDR3 is built from 14 residues. The germline V gene encodes CDR1 MNHEY and CDR2 SMNVEV (reference sequence). V gave up 6 bases and J gave up 5 bases, with 14 bases separating them. CDR3 DNA sequence: TGTGCCAGCAGGCAGAATCGAGGCAACAATGAGCAGTTCTTC. It yields the protein CASRQNRGNNEQFF.

This clone was seen just once. The chain carries TRBV2 and TRBJ2-5, with TRBD2 matching over 12 bases. This CDR3 comprises 16 residues. CDR1 SNHLY and CDR2 FYNNEI come from the germline V gene. V was clipped by 1 base and J by 7 bases; unmatched bases: 7. CDR3 bases: TGTGCCAGCAGTGAAGGGGCTAGCGGGGGGGCGGGGACCCAGTACTTC. Its translation: CASSEGASGGAGTQYF.

J is TRBJ2-7 and V is TRBV7-8; no firm D call. Germline loops: CDR1 SGHVS, CDR2 FQNEAQ. With 4 bases removed from V and 5 bases from J, the gap between germline ends came to 9 bases. The CDR3 runs to 12 residues. CDR3 nucleotides: TGTGCCAGCAGCTCACATGGGCACGAGCAGTACTTC. This codes for CASSSHGHEQYF.

CDR3 coding DNA: TGTGCCAGCTCACCACCGGTGGTAGGGGGAATGGTCAAAAACATTCAGTACTTC. Its translation: CASSPPVVGGMVKNIQYF. V gene TRBV18 combines with J gene TRBJ2-4; D possibly corresponds to TRBD1 (6 bases). Trimming pared 0 bases from V and 3 bases from J, leaving 18 bases between. The CDR3 covers 18 residues. In germline, CDR1 is KGHSH, CDR2 LQKENI. Together with reference TRBV18 and TRBJ2-4, the CDR3 gives the full variable domain: NAGVMQNPRHLVRRRGQEARLRCSPMKGHSHVYWYRQLPEEGLKFMVYLQKENIIDESGMPKERFSAEFPKEGPSILRIQQVVRGDSAAYFCASSPPVVGGMVKNIQYFGAGTRLSVL.

In this sample, this clone turned up a few times. This sequence joins TRBV28 and TRBJ1-2; TRBD1 aligns across 9 bases. Unmatched junction bases numbered 13, after V lost 5 bases and J lost 0 bases. The CDR3 runs 18 residues. CDR1 and CDR2 (germline): MDHEN, SYDVKM. The CDR3 region has the DNA TGTGCCAGCAGTACCATCCGGGACAGGGTAGGGGCTAACTATGGCTACACCTTC. Translation: CASSTIRDRVGANYGYTF.

This chain uses TRBV7-2 with TRBJ2-2, with 11 bases that match TRBD1. From germline, CDR1 is SGHTA and CDR2 FQGNSA. This CDR3 comprises 17 residues. V lost 6 bases and J lost 2; bases outside the gene matches: 8. The CDR3 sequence: CASRISRTGGNTGELFF. The CDR3 DNA is TGTGCCAGCAGAATATCTCGGACAGGGGGCAACACCGGGGAGCTGTTTTTT.